These T cell receptor beta chains were read from a single sample in a study of T-cell reconstitution after alpha-beta-depleted transplantation in children. TCRdb reprocessed the PCR reads via MiXCR and lists one record per CDR3 protein. The sample consists of approximately 400,000 distinct CDR3 sequences, about a tenth of them appearing once. The sample consisted of PBMCs from the stem cell graft donor, taken from the stem cell graft. The receptors derive from a human donor who donated a stem cell graft to a child with acute myeloid leukemia. Each CDR3 is given with its conserved first and last residue. D genes are given only for firm matches. The size of a clone is reported for some rows only, either as once, few or many, or as a class for expanded clones.

j_call v_call d_call clone_size cdr3_aa cdr3_nt
TRBJ2-1 TRBV9 NA NA CASSVGGSGNNEQFF TGTGCCAGCAGCGTAGGAGGGAGCGGCAACAATGAGCAGTTCTTC
TRBJ2-1 TRBV5-1 NA NA CASSKTEGRGINEQFF TGCGCCAGCAGCAAGACCGAAGGCAGGGGAATCAATGAGCAGTTCTTC
TRBJ2-1 TRBV20-1 NA NA CSARDLWRENEQFF TGCAGTGCTAGAGATCTTTGGAGGGAGAATGAGCAGTTCTTC
TRBJ2-1 TRBV5-6 TRBD2 many CASSELLAVNEQFF TGTGCCAGCAGCGAACTACTAGCGGTTAATGAGCAGTTCTTC
TRBJ2-1 TRBV12-3/TRBV12-4 TRBD1 many CASRDRAGEQFF TGTGCCAGCCGGGACAGGGCGGGTGAGCAGTTCTTC
TRBJ1-1 TRBV12-3/TRBV12-4 NA many CASSFGTEAFF TGTGCCAGCAGTTTCGGCACTGAAGCTTTCTTT
TRBJ2-3 TRBV12-3/TRBV12-4 NA many CASSSGQYTDTQYF TGTGCCAGCAGTTCTGGTCAGTACACAGATACGCAGTATTTT
TRBJ2-5 TRBV5-4 NA NA CASSARRAETQYF TGTGCCAGCAGCGCCCGGAGGGCTGAGACCCAGTACTTC
TRBJ2-2 TRBV12-3/TRBV12-4 NA NA CASSFVAPGELFF TGTGCCAGCAGTTTTGTAGCCCCCGGGGAGCTGTTTTTT
TRBJ2-4 TRBV27 TRBD2 many CASSAPGGAAKNIQYF TGTGCCAGCAGTGCCCCCGGGGGGGCGGCCAAAAACATTCAGTACTTC
TRBJ2-1 TRBV7-8 NA NA CASSSGPGDEQFF TGTGCCAGCAGCTCCGGACCGGGGGATGAGCAGTTCTTC
TRBJ1-5 TRBV5-1 TRBD1 NA CASSLGDRDQPQHF TGCGCCAGCAGCTTGGGCGACAGGGATCAGCCCCAGCATTTT
TRBJ2-5 TRBV12-5 NA NA CASEGGNRYQQTQYF TGTGCTAGTGAAGGGGGTAACAGGTACCAACAGACCCAGTACTTC
TRBJ2-1 TRBV27 TRBD1 few CASSWGTGSELAREGTYNEQFF TGTGCCAGCAGTTGGGGGACAGGGAGCGAGCTAGCAAGAGAAGGGACATACAATGAGCAGTTCTTC
TRBJ2-5 TRBV25-1 TRBD1 NA CASSYTGGEETQYF TGTGCCAGCAGTTATACAGGGGGCGAAGAGACCCAGTACTTC
TRBJ2-1 TRBV7-8 TRBD1 NA CASSFRTGLYNEQFF TGTGCCAGCAGCTTTCGGACAGGGCTCTACAATGAGCAGTTCTTC
TRBJ2-5 TRBV5-4 NA many CASSLDTGLGTQYF TGTGCCAGCAGCTTGGATACAGGTTTGGGGACCCAGTACTTC
TRBJ2-6 TRBV2 TRBD2 NA CASIAGEVPGANVLTF TGTGCCAGCATAGCGGGAGAGGTACCTGGGGCCAACGTCCTGACTTTC
TRBJ2-7 TRBV18 NA NA CASWSSDSYEQYF TGTGCCAGCTGGTCAAGCGACTCCTACGAGCAGTACTTC
TRBJ2-3 TRBV6-2/TRBV6-3 TRBD2 many CASSYSLAGVTDTQYF TGTGCCAGCAGTTACTCACTAGCGGGAGTCACAGATACGCAGTATTTT
TRBJ2-2 TRBV15 TRBD2 few CATSRPLAGMNTGELFF TGTGCCACCAGCAGGCCCCTAGCGGGGATGAACACCGGGGAGCTGTTTTTT
TRBJ2-5 TRBV5-6 TRBD2 NA CASSLGGRAGTQYF TGTGCCAGCAGCTTGGGCGGGAGGGCCGGGACCCAGTACTTC
TRBJ2-2 TRBV20-1 NA few CSASAVNTGELFF TGCAGTGCTAGTGCGGTTAACACCGGGGAGCTGTTTTTT
TRBJ2-5 TRBV10-1 TRBD1 NA CASSAGQGWTQYF TGCGCCAGCAGTGCCGGACAGGGCTGGACCCAGTACTTC
TRBJ1-2 TRBV5-5 NA NA CASSQEVGRAYGYTF TGTGCCAGCAGCCAGGAGGTGGGACGTGCCTATGGCTACACCTTC
TRBJ1-6 TRBV18 NA NA CASSPEGTNSPLHF TGTGCCAGCTCACCCGAGGGGACTAATTCACCCCTCCACTTT
TRBJ2-2 TRBV4-3 NA NA CASSQDQFLPPANTGELFF TGCGCCAGCAGCCAAGATCAGTTCCTTCCCCCAGCGAACACCGGGGAGCTGTTTTTT
TRBJ1-6 TRBV12-3/TRBV12-4 NA NA CASSYVPKSSYNSPLHF TGTGCCAGCAGTTACGTCCCGAAGAGCTCCTATAATTCACCCCTCCACTTT
TRBJ2-7 TRBV7-2 TRBD2 few CASSLSSRAGVEQYF TGTGCCAGCAGCTTATCCTCACGAGCGGGAGTAGAACAGTACTTC
TRBJ1-6 TRBV7-2 NA NA CASSLGTGVGSPLHF TGTGCCAGCAGCTTGGGGACGGGGGTCGGTTCACCCCTCCACTTT
TRBJ2-5 TRBV5-6 NA few CASSLIHQETQYF TGTGCCAGCAGCTTGATTCACCAAGAGACCCAGTACTTC
TRBJ2-5 TRBV5-1 NA few CASSYGTYQETQYF TGCGCCAGCAGTTACGGGACGTATCAAGAGACCCAGTACTTC
TRBJ1-6 TRBV12-3/TRBV12-4 NA NA CASSVEQPGVLHF TGTGCCAGCAGTGTTGAACAGCCGGGAGTCCTCCACTTT
TRBJ1-1 TRBV2 NA many CASSEKVNTEAFF TGTGCCAGCAGTGAAAAGGTGAACACTGAAGCTTTCTTT
TRBJ1-5 TRBV5-1 TRBD1 NA CASSPGTGVDQPQHF TGCGCCAGCAGCCCCGGGACAGGAGTAGATCAGCCCCAGCATTTT
TRBJ1-5 TRBV19 NA NA CASSIGSASFNQPQHF TGTGCCAGTAGTATAGGGTCCGCGTCATTCAATCAGCCCCAGCATTTT
TRBJ1-2 TRBV29-1 NA NA CSVRDRRANYGYTF TGCAGCGTTCGAGACAGGAGAGCTAACTATGGCTACACCTTC
TRBJ2-1 TRBV4-1 NA many CASSQDGNEQFF TGCGCCAGCAGCCAAGATGGGAATGAGCAGTTCTTC
TRBJ2-7 TRBV29-1 NA NA CSVAKGRGAGAYEQYF TGCAGCGTTGCAAAAGGGAGGGGGGCGGGAGCCTACGAGCAGTACTTC
TRBJ1-6 TRBV6-1 NA few CASAGEGSSYNSPLHF TGTGCCAGTGCCGGGGAGGGGAGCTCCTATAATTCACCCCTCCACTTT
TRBJ2-7 TRBV24-1 NA NA CATSRPGAPYEQYF TGTGCCACCAGTCGGCCAGGGGCCCCCTACGAGCAGTACTTC
TRBJ2-2 TRBV20-1 TRBD1 NA CSARGLTGTADGELFF TGCAGTGCTAGGGGCCTCACCGGGACAGCGGACGGGGAGCTGTTTTTT
TRBJ2-3 TRBV5-1 TRBD1 NA CASTLQGAPTDTQYF TGCGCCAGCACCCTACAGGGGGCGCCGACAGATACGCAGTATTTT
TRBJ2-4 TRBV6-1 NA few CASSRRQSLAKNIQYF TGTGCCAGCAGCCGTAGACAGTCACTAGCCAAAAACATTCAGTACTTC
TRBJ2-1 TRBV4-2 NA NA CAIAGGTMDEQFF TGTGCCATCGCCGGGGGCACAATGGATGAGCAGTTCTTC
TRBJ2-4 TRBV20-1 TRBD2 NA CSAPTGPAGVNIQYF TGCAGTGCCCCTACGGGTCCAGCGGGGGTGAACATTCAGTACTTC
TRBJ2-7 TRBV6-4 NA NA CASSVGPGVPYEQYF TGTGCCAGCAGCGTCGGGCCAGGGGTCCCCTACGAGCAGTACTTC
TRBJ2-4 TRBV5-6 NA many CASSPEQGAKNIQYF TGTGCCAGCAGCCCGGAGCAGGGAGCCAAAAACATTCAGTACTTC
TRBJ1-6 TRBV7-2 NA NA CASSSLGGRDSPLHF TGTGCCAGCAGCTCCCTGGGGGGTAGAGATTCACCCCTCCACTTT
TRBJ2-4 TRBV10-2 NA NA CASSENYLAKNIQYF TGCGCCAGCAGTGAGAACTATCTAGCCAAAAACATTCAGTACTTC
TRBJ2-4 TRBV7-9 NA few CASSLEGYGWSANIQYF TGTGCCAGCAGCTTAGAGGGGTATGGGTGGTCGGCAAACATTCAGTACTTC
TRBJ1-1 TRBV20-1 NA few CSARQTFRAFF TGCAGTGCTAGACAGACTTTTAGGGCTTTCTTT
TRBJ2-7 TRBV6-2/TRBV6-3 NA NA CASARDGIGEQYF TGTGCCTCGGCAAGGGACGGGATAGGGGAGCAGTACTTC